These 16 T cell receptor beta chains were sequenced from one sample in a study of Ad26.COV2.S vaccination and SARS-CoV-2 variants. Indicated treatment: about 20 received Ad26.COV2.S at low or high dose, single or two shots; 5 received placebo; per-sample allocation not given. Day 63 after the first injection of vaccine or placebo was the sampling time. Sequencing used immunoSEQ multiplex PCR; TCRdb keeps in-frame clones, though not all of them. The table lists 380,000 or so clones, around 88% of them singletons. The sequences come from peripheral blood, collected in a trial of Ad26.COV2.S vaccine versus placebo. These receptor sequences come from a person between 18 and 59 years old who received the Ad26.COV2.S COVID-19 vaccine or a placebo.

This chain uses TRBV28 with TRBJ1-3, with D possibly TRBD1 on 5 matching bases. Between the trimmed V and J ends, which lost 4 bases and 4 bases, there was a span of 5 bases. The CDR3 consists of 12 residues. Germline values: CDR1 MDHEN, CDR2 SYDVKM. Here the CDR3 reads CASSSGGNTIYF. Written as DNA, the CDR3 is TGTGCCAGCAGTTCAGGGGGAAACACCATATATTTT.

The CDR3 is CASSQGHSGGTIYGYTF. The CDR3 DNA reads as TGTGCCAGCAGCCAGGGTCATTCCGGTGGAACGATCTATGGCTACACCTTC. V gene TRBV3-1 (or the pseudogene TRBV3-2) combines with J gene TRBJ1-2; D is unclear. Germline V gene data show CDR1 as LGHDT and CDR2 as YNNKEL (reference sequence). Trimming took 3 bases from V and 4 from J, leaving 21 bases between them. The CDR3 sequence is 17 residues long.

The chain joins TRBV20-1 to TRBJ1-5; D ambiguous. V lost 6 bases and J lost 4, with 7 bases in between. The CDR3 runs 11 residues. Germline lookup yields CDR1 DFQATT and CDR2 SNEGSKA (reference sequence). DNA of the CDR3: TGCAGTGCAAAAGGGAATCAGCCCCAGCATTTT. It yields the protein CSAKGNQPQHF.

This clone was found once. The V gene is TRBV7-2, the J gene TRBJ1-2; TRBD1 matches 9 bases. The germline CDR1 and CDR2 sequences are SGHTA and FQGNSA. The trim removed 3 bases at V and 7 bases at J, leaving 9 bases unmatched. The CDR3 is 15 residues long. In DNA, the CDR3 is TGTGCCAGCAGCTTCTCACAGGGGGCGTTAGGTGGCTACACCTTC. It translates to CASSFSQGALGGYTF.

A few counts support this clone. The gene calls are TRBV18 and TRBJ2-7; D is unclear. Trimming removed 4 bases from V and 1 base from J, with 8 bases in between. This CDR3 has 13 amino acids. In germline, CDR1 is KGHSH, CDR2 LQKENI. The CDR3 coding sequence is TGTGCCAGCTCACTCCAGGATTCCTACGAGCAGTACTTC. As protein: CASSLQDSYEQYF.

This chain uses TRBV4-3 with TRBJ2-2; tentative D call: TRBD2 (5 bases). The CDR3 is made up of 16 amino acids. Germline CDR1 reads LGHNA; CDR2 reads YSLEER. The V gene lost 0 bases and the J gene lost 0 bases, with 8 bases spanning the gap. The CDR3 protein is CASSQDPGANTGELFF. CDR3 nucleotide sequence: TGCGCCAGCAGCCAAGATCCCGGGGCGAACACCGGGGAGCTGTTTTTT.

The V and J genes are TRBV5-1 and TRBJ1-3, with D unclear. This CDR3 comprises 15 residues. Germline CDR1 reads SGHRS; CDR2 reads YFSETQ. Trimming took off 0 bases at V and 2 bases at J, with 9 bases between the two ends. The CDR3 is CASSLGEWTGNTIYF. CDR3 DNA sequence: TGCGCCAGCAGCTTGGGGGAGTGGACTGGAAACACCATATATTTT.

This chain links TRBV4-1 with TRBJ2-3; TRBD2 agrees at 15 bases. Trimming removed 4 bases from V and 3 bases from J; junction bases left unmatched: 5. The CDR3 loop spans 17 amino acids. The germline V gene encodes CDR1 MGHRA and CDR2 YSYEKL. The CDR3 loop reads CASSPRTSGRVTDTQYF. CDR3 in DNA: TGCGCCAGCAGCCCCCGGACTAGCGGGAGGGTGACAGATACGCAGTATTTT.

The rearrangement uses TRBV2 and TRBJ1-6; D ambiguous. The CDR3 loop spans 14 amino acids. CDR1 SNHLY and CDR2 FYNNEI come from the germline V gene. V lost 3 bases and J lost 10, with 13 bases in between. Here the CDR3 reads CASSEQVSQSPLHF. CDR3 nucleotides: TGTGCCAGCAGTGAGCAGGTGAGCCAGTCACCCCTCCACTTT.

J is TRBJ2-7 and V is TRBV11-2; D ambiguous. The CDR3 contains 13 residues. Germline V gene sequence: CDR1 SGHAT, CDR2 FQNNGV. V was cut by 6 bases and J by 3 bases, with 12 bases left in between. The CDR3 reads CASRLTEIYEQYF. The CDR3 bases are TGTGCCAGCAGACTGACGGAAATCTACGAGCAGTACTTC.

Written as DNA, the CDR3 is TGTGCCAGTAAAATTTGGGCAGACGGTGGCATTATGAACACTGAAGCTTTCTTT. Translated: CASKIWADGGIMNTEAFF. The chain has TRBV19 and TRBJ1-1; D unclear. The CDR3 is made up of 18 amino acids. Germline CDR1 is LNHDA and CDR2 is SQIVND (reference sequence). V shed 7 bases and J shed 0 bases, with 24 bases lying between them.

V and J are TRBV24-1 and TRBJ2-1; perhaps TRBD2 as D (5 bases). V lost 7 bases, J lost 2 bases, and 14 bases lay in between. The CDR3 is 15 amino acids. The germline gives CDR1 KGHDR, CDR2 SFDVKD. The DNA for the CDR3 is TGTGCCACCAGGGCCGCGGGTGGTACCTACAATGAGCAGTTCTTC. This sequence encodes CATRAAGGTYNEQFF.

In regard to this clone: The junction shows a germline mismatch at one end, possibly a read error. The chain links TRBV7-2 to TRBJ1-2; D is uncertain. The CDR3 runs to 14 residues. Germline V gene data show CDR1 as SGHTA and CDR2 as FQGNSA. The DNA of the CDR3 is TGTGCCAGCAGTTTAGATTGGGTTGACTATGGCTACACCTTC. Translated, it gives CASSLDWVDYGYTF. Full variable domain (rest looked up from reference TRBV7-2 and TRBJ1-2): GAGVSQSPSNKVTEKGKDVELRCDPISGHTALYWYRQSLGQGLEFLIYFQGNSAPDKSGLPSDRFSAERTGGSVSTLTIQRTQQEDSAVYLCASSLDWVDYGYTFGSGTRLTVV.

The chain joins TRBV9 to TRBJ2-2, with D perhaps matching TRBD1 or TRBD2 (5 bases each). V gave up 4 bases and J gave up 4 bases, with 14 bases separating them. Germline CDR1 SGDLS, CDR2 YYNGEE. The CDR3 totals 15 residues. CDR3 nucleotide sequence: TGTGCCAGCAGCCCCACCGGGGCCACCACCGGGGAGCTGTTTTTT. Amino acid sequence: CASSPTGATTGELFF.

V is TRBV2 and J is TRBJ2-2; weak D call: TRBD1 (6 bases). The CDR3 has 14 residues. Germline-derived CDR1 and CDR2 are SNHLY and FYNNEI. V lost 7 bases, J lost 2 bases, and 11 bases lay in between. CDR3 DNA: TGTGCCAGCACCAAACAGGGAAACACCGGGGAGCTGTTTTTT. Encoded protein: CASTKQGNTGELFF.

This chain uses TRBV9 with TRBJ1-1; a possible D gene is TRBD1 (5 bases). CDR1 is SGDLS, CDR2 YYNGEE, per germline. V lost 4 bases to trimming and J lost 2 bases, with 15 bases between them. CDR3 length equals 15 residues. Here the CDR3 reads CASSPPRGINTEAFF. CDR3 nucleotides: TGTGCCAGCAGCCCCCCAAGGGGTATCAACACTGAAGCTTTCTTT.